This T cell receptor beta chain was observed in a study of blood T cell repertoires in COVID-19 (dated by TCRdb to the early 2020s). Describing the broader study: The collaborator samples originated in the United States, Italy and Spain and spanned the acute and convalescent phases of COVID-19. The prospective study material was composed of cDNA or gDNA derived from T cells, B-cell-depleted T cells, or PBMCs. Subjects who had been exposed to COVID-19, were actively infected with it, or had recovered from it provided the deeply sampled blood TCRbeta repertoires that made up the dataset. The repertoires were released in a freely available public database intended as a resource for research on the immune response to SARS-CoV-2. The samples were drawn from the first 160 participants of the ongoing ImmuneRACE study and from over a thousand subjects provided by 6 global collaborators. Sample metadata almost always included a de-identified subject ID, COVID-19 status, age in years and sex. Where HLA class I and class II types were available, the types were taken from metadata supplied by the sample provider, not from assay-based typing. General conclusions and limits of the study: Clinical and demographic metadata were provided uncurated, with the amount varying by source and participant.

The immunoSEQ Assay, a bias-controlled multiplex PCR, was used to amplify TCRbeta CDR3 regions from genomic DNA. The study's processing was this. Within the assay, amplification of reference gene primers was used to estimate how many nucleated cells each sample contained. To quantify the absolute abundance of each unique TCRbeta CDR3 rearrangement, sequence reads were collapsed and filtered. For each sample, productive Simpson clonality was calculated by taking the square root of Simpson's diversity index across productive rearrangements. The table was pulled from immuneACCESS by TCRdb, which kept in-frame rearrangements only. Such tables lose some clones; where checked, under half of the loss comes from unresolved V genes, and the rest has no known cause. D and trimming were read from the DNA, whereas the V and J calls and clone size are those reported in that table. For this sample the table gives around 280,000 clones, of which around 86% were detected only once. The ten largest clonotypes hold approximately 2% of the sample.

The germline ends are 15 bases apart after V is trimmed by 7 bases and J by 2 bases. Counted from cysteine to phenylalanine, this CDR3 has 15 amino acids. Only CDR3 DNA remains: 45 bases, in frame from the first base. Per the germline V gene, LGHNT is the CDR1 and FRNRAP is the CDR2. Samples from volunteer blood donors who had recovered from COVID-19 were contributed by a second Seattle source. The collaborating institutions used their own protocols to collect whole blood in K2EDTA tubes. Collaborator samples were shipped for TCRbeta analysis as frozen whole blood, isolated PBMCs, or DNA extracted from either sample type. Note on this clone: Its specific antigen is unknown. There are no base qualities to consult, and no much larger clone falls within one base.

The clonotype was recovered from a woman younger than 45 who had recovered from COVID-19. Sequencing used peripheral blood. The V and J genes are TRBV12-5 and TRBJ1-5, with no reliable assignment of the D segment. The DNA sequence is as follows: TGTGCTAGTGCCCTGATTGACGGAGGCAATCAGCCCCAGCATTTT. This codes for CASALIDGGNQPQHF.